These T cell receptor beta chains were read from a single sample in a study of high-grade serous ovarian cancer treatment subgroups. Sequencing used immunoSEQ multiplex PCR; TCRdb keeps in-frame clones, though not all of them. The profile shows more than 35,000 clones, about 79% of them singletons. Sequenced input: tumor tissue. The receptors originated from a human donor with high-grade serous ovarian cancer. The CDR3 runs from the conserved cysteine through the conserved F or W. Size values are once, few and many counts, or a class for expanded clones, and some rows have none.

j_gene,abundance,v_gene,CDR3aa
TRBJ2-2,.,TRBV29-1,CSVDGQNTGELFF
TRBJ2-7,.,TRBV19,CASSIRGARSSSYEQYF
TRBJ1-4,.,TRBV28,CASLETGVNEKLFF
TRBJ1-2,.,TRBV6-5,CASSSEGAKGYTF
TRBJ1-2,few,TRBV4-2,CASSYPLAQGGGYTF
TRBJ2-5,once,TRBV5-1,CASSIGGTRETQYF
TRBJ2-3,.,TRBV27,CASNRGLRTDTQYF
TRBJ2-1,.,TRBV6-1,CASSATGGGDEQFF
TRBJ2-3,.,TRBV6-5,CASHRGRADTQYF
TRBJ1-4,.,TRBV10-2,CASSVQGGASRKLFF
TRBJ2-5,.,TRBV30,CAWSVPKGTVQYF
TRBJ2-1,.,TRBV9,CASSPRRSGRALGDRVNEQFF
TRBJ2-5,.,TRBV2,CASVRERGETQYF
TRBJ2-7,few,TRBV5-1,CASSLAREGPIF
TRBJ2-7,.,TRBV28,CASSGVYEQYF
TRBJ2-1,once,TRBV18,CASSPGLNNEQFF
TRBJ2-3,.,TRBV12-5,CASGLVTRPVDTQYF
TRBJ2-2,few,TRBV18,CASSLATIYNRGELFF
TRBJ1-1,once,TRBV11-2,CASSPPPGAEAFF
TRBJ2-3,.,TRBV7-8,CAQLSGRALADTQYF
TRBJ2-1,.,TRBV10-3,CAISDNPLEKGGNEQFF
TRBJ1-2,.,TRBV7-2,CASSLQGADGYTF
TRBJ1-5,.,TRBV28,CASSLVQGNQPQHF
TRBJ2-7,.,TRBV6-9,CASRERFLYEQYF
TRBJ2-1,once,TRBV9,CASSGAQGNEREGRYNEQFF
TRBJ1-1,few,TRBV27,CARSAGGAPEAFF
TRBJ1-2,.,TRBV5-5,CASSPYTGSVYGYTF
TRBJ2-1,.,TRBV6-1,CASSDPLRRPNEQFF
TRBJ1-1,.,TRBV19,CASKVAGMGAEAFF
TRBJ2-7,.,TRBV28,CASTQTFAYEQYF
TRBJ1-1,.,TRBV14,CASSLLGGLYTEAFF
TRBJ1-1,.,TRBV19,CASMDRGTEAFF
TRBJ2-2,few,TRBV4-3,CASSQARGGTGELFF
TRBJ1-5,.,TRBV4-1,CASSQAGARVQHF
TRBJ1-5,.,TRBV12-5,CASGLVLDGQAVRNQPQHF
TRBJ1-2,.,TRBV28,CASSLSGGVGSYGYTF
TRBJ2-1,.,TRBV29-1,CSVVGLAEYNEQFF
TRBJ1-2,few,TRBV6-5,CASSYRDSNYGYTF